This entry is about one T cell receptor (beta chain). Trimming cost V 0 bases and J 1 base; bases outside gene matches: 17. Germline CDR1 reads SGHRS; CDR2 reads YFSETQ. The CDR3 extends over 21 amino acids. The sample is drawn from a study of T cell responses to AZD1222 COVID-19 vaccine. The table came from immunoSEQ multiplex PCR; TCRdb's copy has only in-frame clones and leaves some out. The top ten hold roughly 7.2% of the sample, which has 100,000 to 150,000 clones, roughly 94% seen once. The sequence derives from an adult in good health. The rearrangement uses TRBV5-1 and TRBJ2-2; TRBD2 agrees at 8 bases. Material: peripheral blood, obtained on day 0 of AZD1222 vaccination. CDR3 nucleotide sequence: TGCGCCAGCAGCTTGGTTGGGCCCGGTACTAGCGGATCAAAGAACACCGGGGAGCTGTTTTTT. This encodes CASSLVGPGTSGSKNTGELFF. The variable domain in full, completed from reference TRBV5-1 and TRBJ2-2, reads KAGVTQTPRYLIKTRGQQVTLSCSPISGHRSVSWYQQTPGQGLQFLFEYFSETQRNKGNFPGRFSGRQFSNSRSEMNVSTLELGDSALYLCASSLVGPGTSGSKNTGELFFGEGSRLTVL.